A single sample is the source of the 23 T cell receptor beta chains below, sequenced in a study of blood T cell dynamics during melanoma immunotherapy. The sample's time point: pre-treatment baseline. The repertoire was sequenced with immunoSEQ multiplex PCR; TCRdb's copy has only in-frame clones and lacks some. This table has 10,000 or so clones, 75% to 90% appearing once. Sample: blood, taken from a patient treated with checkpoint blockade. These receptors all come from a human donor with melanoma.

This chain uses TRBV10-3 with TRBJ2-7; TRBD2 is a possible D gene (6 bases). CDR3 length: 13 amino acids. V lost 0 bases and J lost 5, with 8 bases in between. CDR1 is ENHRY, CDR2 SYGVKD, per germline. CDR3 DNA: TGTGCCATCAGTGAGTCGGAGGGAGACGAGCAGTACTTC. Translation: CAISESEGDEQYF.

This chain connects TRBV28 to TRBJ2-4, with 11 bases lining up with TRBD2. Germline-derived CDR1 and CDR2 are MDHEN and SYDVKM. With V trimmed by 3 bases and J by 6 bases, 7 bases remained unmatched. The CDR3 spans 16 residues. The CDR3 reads CASSFSITSGGNIQYF. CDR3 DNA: TGTGCCAGCAGTTTCAGTATAACTAGCGGGGGAAACATTCAGTACTTC.

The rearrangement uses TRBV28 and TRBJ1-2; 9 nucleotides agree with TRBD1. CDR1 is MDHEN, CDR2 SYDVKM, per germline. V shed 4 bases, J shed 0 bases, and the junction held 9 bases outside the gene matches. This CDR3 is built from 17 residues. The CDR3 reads CASSSTGTGRANYGYTF. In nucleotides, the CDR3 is TGTGCCAGCAGTTCAACCGGGACAGGGAGAGCTAACTATGGCTACACCTTC.

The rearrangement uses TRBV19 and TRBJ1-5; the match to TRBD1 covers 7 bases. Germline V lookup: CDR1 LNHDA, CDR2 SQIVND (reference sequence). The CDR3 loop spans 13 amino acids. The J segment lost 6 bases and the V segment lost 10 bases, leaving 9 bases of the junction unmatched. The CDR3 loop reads CATNRGLGQPQHF. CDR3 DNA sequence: TGTGCCACCAACAGGGGTCTGGGTCAGCCCCAGCATTTT.

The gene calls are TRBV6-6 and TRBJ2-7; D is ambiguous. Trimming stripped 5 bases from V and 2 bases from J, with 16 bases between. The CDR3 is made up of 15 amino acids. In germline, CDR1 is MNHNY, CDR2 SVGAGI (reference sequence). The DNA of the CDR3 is TGTGCCAGCAGTCCACTGGACGGGCGAACCTACGAGCAGTACTTC. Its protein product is CASSPLDGRTYEQYF.

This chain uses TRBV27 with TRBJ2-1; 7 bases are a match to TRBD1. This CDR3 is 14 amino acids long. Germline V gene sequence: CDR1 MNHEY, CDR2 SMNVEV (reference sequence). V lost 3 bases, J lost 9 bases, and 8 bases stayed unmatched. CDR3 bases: TGTGCCAGCAGTTTTAATAGGGGGCTGGGTGAGCAGTTCTTC. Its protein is CASSFNRGLGEQFF.

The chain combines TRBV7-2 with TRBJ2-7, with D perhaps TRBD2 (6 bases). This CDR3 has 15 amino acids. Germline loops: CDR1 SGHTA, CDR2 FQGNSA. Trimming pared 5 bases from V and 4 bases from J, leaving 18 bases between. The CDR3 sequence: CASSTRGTSLYEQYF. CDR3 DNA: TGTGCCAGCAGCACCCGCGGGACGAGTTTATACGAGCAGTACTTC.

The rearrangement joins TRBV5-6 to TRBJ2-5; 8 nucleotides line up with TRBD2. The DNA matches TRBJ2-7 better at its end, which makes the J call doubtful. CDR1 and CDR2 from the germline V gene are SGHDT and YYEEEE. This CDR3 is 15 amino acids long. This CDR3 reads CASSSLLAEYYEQYF. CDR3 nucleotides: TGTGCCAGCAGCTCCTTACTAGCGGAGTACTACGAGCAGTACTTC.

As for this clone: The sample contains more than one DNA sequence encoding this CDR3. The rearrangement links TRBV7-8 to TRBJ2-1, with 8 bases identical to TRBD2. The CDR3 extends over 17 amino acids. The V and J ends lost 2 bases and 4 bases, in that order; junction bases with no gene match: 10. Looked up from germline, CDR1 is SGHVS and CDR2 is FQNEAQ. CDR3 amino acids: CASSLLPAGEVYNEQFF. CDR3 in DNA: TGTGCCAGCAGCTTACTGCCAGCGGGAGAGGTATACAATGAGCAGTTCTTC.

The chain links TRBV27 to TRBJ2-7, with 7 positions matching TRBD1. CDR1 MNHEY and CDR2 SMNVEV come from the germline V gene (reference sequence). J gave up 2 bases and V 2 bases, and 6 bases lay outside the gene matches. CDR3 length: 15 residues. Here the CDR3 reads CASSLRRQGTYEQYF. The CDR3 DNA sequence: TGTGCCAGCAGTTTAAGGCGACAGGGTACCTACGAGCAGTACTTC.

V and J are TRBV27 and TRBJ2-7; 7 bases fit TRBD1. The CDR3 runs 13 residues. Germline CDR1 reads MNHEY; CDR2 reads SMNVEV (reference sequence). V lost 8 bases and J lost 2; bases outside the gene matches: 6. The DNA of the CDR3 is TGTGCCAGCGGACCGGGACAGACCTACGAGCAGTACTTC. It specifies CASGPGQTYEQYF.

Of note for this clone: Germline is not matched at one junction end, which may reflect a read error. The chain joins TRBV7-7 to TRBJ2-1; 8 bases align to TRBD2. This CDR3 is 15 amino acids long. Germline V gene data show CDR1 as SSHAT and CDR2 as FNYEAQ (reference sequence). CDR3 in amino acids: CASSLAGSVYNEQFF. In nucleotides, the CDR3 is TGTGCTAGCAGCTTAGCGGGGTCAGTGTACAATGAGCAGTTCTTC.

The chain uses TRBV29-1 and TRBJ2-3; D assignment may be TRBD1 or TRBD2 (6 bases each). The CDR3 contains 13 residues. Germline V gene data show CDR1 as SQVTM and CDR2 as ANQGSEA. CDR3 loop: CSHKEGHTDTQYF. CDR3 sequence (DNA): TGCAGTCACAAGGAGGGACACACAGATACGCAGTATTTT.

The CDR3 DNA follows: TGTGCCAGCAGCGTAGCTACAGGGGGGAACACTGAAGCTTTCTTT. Encoded protein: CASSVATGGNTEAFF. V usage is TRBV9 and J usage is TRBJ1-1; 8 bases agree with TRBD1. Germline-derived CDR1 and CDR2 are SGDLS and YYNGEE. V was pared by 0 bases and J by 1 base, with 2 bases of the junction left unmatched. This CDR3 comprises 15 residues.

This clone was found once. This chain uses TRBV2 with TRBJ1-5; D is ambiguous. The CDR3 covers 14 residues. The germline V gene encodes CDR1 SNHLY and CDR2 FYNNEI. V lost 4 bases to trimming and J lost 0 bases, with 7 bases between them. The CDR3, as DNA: TGTGCCAGCAGTGTCGGGTATAGCAATCAGCCCCAGCATTTT. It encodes CASSVGYSNQPQHF.

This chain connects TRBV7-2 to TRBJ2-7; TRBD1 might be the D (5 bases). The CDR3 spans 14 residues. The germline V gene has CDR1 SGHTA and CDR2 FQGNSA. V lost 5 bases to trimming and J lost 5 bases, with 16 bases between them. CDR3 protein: CASSSRVRLDEQYF. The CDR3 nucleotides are TGTGCCAGCAGCAGCAGGGTCAGGCTCGACGAGCAGTACTTC.

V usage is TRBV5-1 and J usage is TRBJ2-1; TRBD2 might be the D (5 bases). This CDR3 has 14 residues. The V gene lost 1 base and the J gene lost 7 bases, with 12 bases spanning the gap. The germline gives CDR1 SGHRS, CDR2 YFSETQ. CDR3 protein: CASSLMLTGNEQFF. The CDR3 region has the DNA TGCGCCAGCAGCTTGATGCTCACGGGAAATGAGCAGTTCTTC.

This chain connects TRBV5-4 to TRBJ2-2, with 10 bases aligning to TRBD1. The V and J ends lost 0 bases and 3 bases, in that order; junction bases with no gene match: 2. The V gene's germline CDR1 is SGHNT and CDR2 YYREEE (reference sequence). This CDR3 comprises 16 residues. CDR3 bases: TGTGCCAGCAGCTTGGCCGGGACAGGGGACACCGGGGAGCTGTTTTTT. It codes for CASSLAGTGDTGELFF.

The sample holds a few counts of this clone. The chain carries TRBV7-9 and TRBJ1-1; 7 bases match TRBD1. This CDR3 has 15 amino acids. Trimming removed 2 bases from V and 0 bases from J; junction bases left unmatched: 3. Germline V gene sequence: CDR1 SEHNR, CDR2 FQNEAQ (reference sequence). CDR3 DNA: TGTGCCAGCAGCTTATCCGGGACAGTGAACACTGAAGCTTTCTTT. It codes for CASSLSGTVNTEAFF.

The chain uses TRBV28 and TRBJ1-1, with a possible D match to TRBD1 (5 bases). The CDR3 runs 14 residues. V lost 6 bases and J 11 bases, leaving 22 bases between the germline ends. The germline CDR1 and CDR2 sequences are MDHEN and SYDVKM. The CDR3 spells CASSKVPAGRVAFF. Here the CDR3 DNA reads TGTGCCAGCAGCAAAGTCCCGGCAGGGAGGGTGGCTTTCTTT.

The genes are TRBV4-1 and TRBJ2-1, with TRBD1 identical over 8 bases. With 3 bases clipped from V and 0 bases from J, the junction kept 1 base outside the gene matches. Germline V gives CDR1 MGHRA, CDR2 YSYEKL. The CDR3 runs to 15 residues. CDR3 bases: TGCGCCAGCAGCCAGGGACAGGCCTCCTACAATGAGCAGTTCTTC. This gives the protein CASSQGQASYNEQFF.

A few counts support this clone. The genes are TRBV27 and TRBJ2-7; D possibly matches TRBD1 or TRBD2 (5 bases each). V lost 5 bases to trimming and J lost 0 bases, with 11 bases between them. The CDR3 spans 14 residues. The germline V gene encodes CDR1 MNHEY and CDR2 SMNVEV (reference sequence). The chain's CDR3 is CASSLGTVSYEQYF. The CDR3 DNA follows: TGTGCCAGCAGTCTAGGGACGGTCTCCTACGAGCAGTACTTC.

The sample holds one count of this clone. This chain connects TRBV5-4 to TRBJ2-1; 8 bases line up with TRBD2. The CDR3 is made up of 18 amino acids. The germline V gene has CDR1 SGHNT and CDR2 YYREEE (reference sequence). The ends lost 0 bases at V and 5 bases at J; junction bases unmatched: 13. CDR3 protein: CASSLGSAGLGAHNEQFF. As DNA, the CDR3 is TGTGCCAGCAGCTTGGGGTCGGCGGGACTAGGTGCCCACAATGAGCAGTTCTTC.